This T cell receptor (beta chain) stems from a study of CD8 T cells in ankylosing spondylitis (dated by TCRdb to 2016 to 2017). A note on the overall study: T cell receptor beta repertoires were profiled in healthy donors and ankylosing spondylitis patients so that disease-linked TCR variants could be found. Peripheral blood was sampled, and synovial fluid was additionally collected from ankylosing spondylitis patients. In total, the full study cohort was made up of roughly 110 healthy donors and about two dozen ankylosing spondylitis patients.

CDR1 and CDR2 (SGHNT, YYREEE) derive from the germline V gene (reference sequence). Reading from cysteine to phenylalanine, the CDR3 counts 14 amino acids. Just the 42-base CDR3 DNA is kept, in frame starting at base 1. The junction shows trimming of 4 bases on V and 2 bases on J, and the gene matches do not reach 5 bases of it. The data were produced on an Illumina HiSeq 2500. TCR beta libraries were prepared by quantitative 5'-RACE with molecular barcodes. In the authors' own workflow: A new computational method, built on a probabilistic model of VDJ rearrangement, was used to identify disease-linked TCR variants. TCRdb redid the processing of the public reads, applying fastp at Q25 and MiXCR, and retained in-frame beta chains. Each entry is one CDR3 protein sequence, shown with its most common DNA and genes. Here the V and J calls rest on TCRdb's processing, not on the authors' analysis. The sample data list fewer than 500,000 distinct CDR3 sequences, and roughly 26% of these were observed just once. The top ten clonotypes cover about 0.9% of the sample.

This clonotype has only a few counts. Its antigen is not yet known. Base qualities are not provided; no much larger clone lies one nucleotide away. The study at large found these results: Some motif variants were previously reported in synovial fluid and blood of reactive arthritis patients, suggesting common disease-initiation mechanisms. The disease-linked clones were reported as significantly enriched in matched synovial fluid samples from ankylosing spondylitis patients. In peripheral blood, the disease-linked clones were found at relatively low frequencies and had a CD8+ phenotype. A TCR beta motif of fewer than 10 highly homologous amino acid variants appeared characteristic of blood from ankylosing spondylitis patients.

The sample taken for sequencing was blood, either unsorted or a sorted T cell fraction (not recorded which). This TCR was sampled from a male donor with ankylosing spondylitis. Recombination linked TRBV5-4 to TRBJ2-5; 7 central nucleotides agree with TRBD1. The nucleotide sequence is TGTGCCAGCAGCATACAGGGGATTCAAGAGACCCAGTACTTC. Its protein reads: CASSIQGIQETQYF.